The rows below give T cell receptor beta chains drawn from one sample of a study of blood T cell repertoires in COVID-19. The method was immunoSEQ multiplex PCR; TCRdb's version includes in-frame clones alone and lacks a portion of them. The data hold roughly 200,000 clones, with 90% observed a single time. Material: peripheral blood. Receptor source: a man aged 45-60 years with acute or convalescent COVID-19. Each CDR3 is given without its conserved first and last residue.

TRBV2	TRBJ2-1	ASIQGDWHNEQF
TRBV6-6	TRBJ2-3	ASSPPPGLAGGITDTQY
TRBV12-3/TRBV12-4	TRBJ2-2	ASSPGPGELF
TRBV7-9	TRBJ1-3	ASSLQGVAGNTIY
TRBV18	TRBJ2-2	ASSPPSGRALTGELF
TRBV9	TRBJ2-3	ASSVSGLSTDTQY
TRBV9	TRBJ1-2	ASNSGQGDGYT
TRBV15	TRBJ1-3	ATRDGTAGNTIY
TRBV7-2	TRBJ2-1	ASSLVSARDNEQF
TRBV4-3	TRBJ2-3	ASSQGSGGPADTQY
TRBV14	TRBJ1-3	ASSRGTHSGNTIY
TRBV18	TRBJ2-2	ASAGQGGPGELF
TRBV27	TRBJ1-6	ASRSGDISSPLH
TRBV6-6	TRBJ1-2	ASSSWGGTGEDGYT
TRBV28	TRBJ1-2	ASGEGGSYGYT
TRBV19	TRBJ1-5	ASKSRPNQPQH
TRBV4-2	TRBJ2-3	ASSPEGRGGTDTQY
TRBV7-9	TRBJ1-2	ASSLVWAGVYGYT
TRBV28	TRBJ2-7	ASRSAGTSPTEQY
TRBV3-1/TRBV3-2	TRBJ1-2	ASSQGARRVGGYT
TRBV7-6	TRBJ2-7	ASSTGQGVLSYEQY
TRBV5-1	TRBJ2-6	ASSFGSGANVLT
TRBV3-1/TRBV3-2	TRBJ2-7	ASSQGFQGAVYEQY
TRBV19	TRBJ1-5	ASSVNSNQPQH
TRBV18	TRBJ1-4	ASSPSGGEKLF
TRBV7-9	TRBJ2-7	ASSLAVDWRNSYEQY
TRBV11-3	TRBJ2-5	ASSLSGTGVGETQY
TRBV4-1	TRBJ2-3	ASSQLAPFTDTQY
TRBV3-1/TRBV3-2	TRBJ1-2	ASSLSGGTGGGGYT
TRBV2	TRBJ1-3	ASSEVAGARNTIY
TRBV7-2	TRBJ1-5	ASSLGGNYQPQH
TRBV7-9	TRBJ2-3	ASRRGGGSSTDTQY
TRBV7-2	TRBJ1-1	ASRKDSPGEAF
TRBV6-5	TRBJ1-2	ASSRGQNYGYT
TRBV25-1	TRBJ2-2	ASSELGRPNTGELF
TRBV30	TRBJ1-5	AWSRGRLGLGSNQPQH
TRBV6-5	TRBJ1-1	ASSPQFATEAF
TRBV7-9	TRBJ2-3	ASSLAYGGADTQY
TRBV27	TRBJ1-1	ASGGTGMKAF
TRBV4-1	TRBJ1-5	ASSTTGVNQPQH
TRBV5-4	TRBJ2-1	ASSGGLAGASGHEQF
TRBV29-1	TRBJ2-3	SVTGGYGDTQY
TRBV5-1	TRBJ2-3	ASSLGRGPDTQY
TRBV3-1/TRBV3-2	TRBJ1-1	ASSQAGGEAF
TRBV4-2	TRBJ2-7	ASSQGLAGGAWLDYEQY
TRBV14	TRBJ2-3	ASSQDLLAATADTQY
TRBV5-5	TRBJ1-6	ASSPRGPTQNSPLH
TRBV5-1	TRBJ1-2	ASSEGQNYGYT
TRBV18	TRBJ2-3	ASSQGTGLTDTQY
TRBV7-2	TRBJ2-7	ASSLTGGEQY
TRBV3-1/TRBV3-2	TRBJ2-5	ASSQDVRVGETQY
TRBV4-1	TRBJ2-7	ASSRAIQGNAYEQY
TRBV6-6	TRBJ2-1	ATAPSSYNEQF
TRBV4-3	TRBJ1-6	ASSQERRDNSPLH
TRBV6-5	TRBJ2-5	ASFLAAGETQY
TRBV3-1/TRBV3-2	TRBJ1-2	ASSQVEGARGYT
TRBV18	TRBJ1-1	ASLEGRGTEAF
TRBV20-1	TRBJ1-2	SRDRAYGYT
TRBV30	TRBJ2-1	AWSGQLIYNEQF
TRBV19	TRBJ2-3	ASSGLAHTSTDTQY